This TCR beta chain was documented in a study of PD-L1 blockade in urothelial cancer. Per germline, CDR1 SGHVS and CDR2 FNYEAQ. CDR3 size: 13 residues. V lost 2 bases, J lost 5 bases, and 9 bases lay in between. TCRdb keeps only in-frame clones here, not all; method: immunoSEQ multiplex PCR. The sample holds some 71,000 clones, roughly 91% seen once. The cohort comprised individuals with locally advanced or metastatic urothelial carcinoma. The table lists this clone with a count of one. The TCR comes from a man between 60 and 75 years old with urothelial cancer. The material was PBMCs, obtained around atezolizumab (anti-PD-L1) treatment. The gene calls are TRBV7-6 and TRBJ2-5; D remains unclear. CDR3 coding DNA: TGTGCCAGCAGCTTATACATTTCGGAGACCCAGTACTTC. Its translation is CASSLYISETQYF.